The rows below give T cell receptor beta chains drawn from one sample of a study of cytomegalovirus exposure and HLA in healthy donors. Assay used: immunoSEQ multiplex PCR; TCRdb lists only in-frame clones, some missing. The repertoire consists of about 190,000 clones, with roughly 82% occurring once and the leading ten covering more than 1.4%. Material: PBMCs. These receptors all come from a woman younger than 35 in good health and CMV-seronegative. CDR3s include the opening cysteine and the closing phenylalanine or tryptophan.

CDR3aa: CAGHPDRSANYGYTF; v_gene: TRBV30
CDR3aa: CATFLYEQYF; v_gene: TRBV5-1
CDR3aa: CASSLNHGGNEKLFF; v_gene: TRBV5-1
CDR3aa: CASSGGTIQETQYF; v_gene: TRBV11-1
CDR3aa: CASDRSSGVGEQFF; v_gene: TRBV19
CDR3aa: CASSERFMGLSNQPQHF; v_gene: TRBV6-1
CDR3aa: CASSSLRVTSTDTQYF; v_gene: TRBV5-4
CDR3aa: CASSLEILQGAQETQYF; v_gene: TRBV11-2
CDR3aa: CASRGLADSTDTQYF; v_gene: TRBV7-6
CDR3aa: CASSAGSTGELFF; v_gene: TRBV5-1
CDR3aa: CASSPQGFDYGYTF; v_gene: TRBV6-1
CDR3aa: CASSPRPQGAFNSPLHF; v_gene: TRBV11-2
CDR3aa: CASSLIGDEQFF; v_gene: TRBV5-1
CDR3aa: CASSKGVLAGGPYEQYF; v_gene: TRBV2
CDR3aa: CASSSYSGNNEKLFF; v_gene: TRBV7-9
CDR3aa: CASSVGGGPNQPQHF; v_gene: TRBV9
CDR3aa: CASSIMRNTEAFF; v_gene: TRBV19
CDR3aa: CASSLTVGQGDYGYTF; v_gene: TRBV19
CDR3aa: CASSPGTSPSETQYF; v_gene: TRBV18
CDR3aa: CASSPGRATGELFF; v_gene: TRBV5-1
CDR3aa: CASSDFSYEQYF; v_gene: TRBV6-1
CDR3aa: CASSQARLAGTRVYNEQFF; v_gene: TRBV4-1
CDR3aa: CASSQAPRGTNYGYTF; v_gene: TRBV4-1
CDR3aa: CASSLAGQGLNYGYTF; v_gene: TRBV27
CDR3aa: CASSEQYNTEAFF; v_gene: TRBV6-1
CDR3aa: CASSQRDSNEKLFF; v_gene: TRBV4-1
CDR3aa: CASSGAGTTTPGQPYNEQFF; v_gene: TRBV9
CDR3aa: CVWSVLGSGELFF; v_gene: TRBV30
CDR3aa: CASSQLAGLYEQYF; v_gene: TRBV4-1
CDR3aa: CASSHLPLYSGLNGYTF; v_gene: TRBV27
CDR3aa: CASSDSTPLNTEAFF; v_gene: TRBV6-5
CDR3aa: CATLDRDETQYF; v_gene: TRBV19
CDR3aa: CASSLGGTNPTDTQYF; v_gene: TRBV5-1
CDR3aa: CASSQGPGTVGEQYF; v_gene: TRBV11-3
CDR3aa: CASSPGTGPYNEQFF; v_gene: TRBV5-1
CDR3aa: CASSVGAGGKLDTQYF; v_gene: TRBV9
CDR3aa: CASSQLRTQRGMGTDTQYF; v_gene: TRBV14
CDR3aa: CAWSTRRRGNTIYF; v_gene: TRBV30
CDR3aa: CSANLGTRGAYGYTF; v_gene: TRBV29-1
CDR3aa: CASSFQGAPNTEAFF; v_gene: TRBV5-1
CDR3aa: CASWTGMAAFF; v_gene: TRBV6-6